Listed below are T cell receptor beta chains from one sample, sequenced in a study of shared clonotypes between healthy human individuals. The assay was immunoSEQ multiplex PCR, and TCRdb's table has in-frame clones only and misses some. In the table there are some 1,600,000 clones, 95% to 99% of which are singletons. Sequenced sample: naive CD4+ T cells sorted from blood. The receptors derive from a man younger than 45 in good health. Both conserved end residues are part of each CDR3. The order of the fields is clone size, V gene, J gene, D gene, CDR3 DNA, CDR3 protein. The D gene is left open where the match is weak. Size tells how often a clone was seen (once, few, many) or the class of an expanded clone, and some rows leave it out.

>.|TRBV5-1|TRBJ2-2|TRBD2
TGCGCCAGCAGCTTCCCATTGGCGGGAGGGCCCACCGGGGAGCTGTTTTTT
CASSFPLAGGPTGELFF
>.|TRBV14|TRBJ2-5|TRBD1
TGTGCCAGCAGCCAAGTCAGGGGGCGAAACCAAGAGACCCAGTACTTC
CASSQVRGRNQETQYF
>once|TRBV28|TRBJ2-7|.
TGTGCCAGCAGCTTCACCCTACGACCGGCAGTTGGAGTGTTCGAGCAGTACTTC
CASSFTLRPAVGVFEQYF
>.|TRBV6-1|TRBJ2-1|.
TGTGCCAGCCTTCTTAAACTCGGGGTTGAGCAGTTCTTC
CASLLKLGVEQFF
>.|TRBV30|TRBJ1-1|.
TGTGCCTGGAGTGTAAACAGAATGAACACTGAAGCTTTCTTT
CAWSVNRMNTEAFF
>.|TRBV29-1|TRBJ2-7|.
TGCAGCGTTGTGGCAGGGGCGTTTTCCTACGAGCAGTACTTC
CSVVAGAFSYEQYF
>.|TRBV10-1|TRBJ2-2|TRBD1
TGCGCCAGCACCCGGGACAGGGGCACCGGGGAGCTGTTTTTT
CASTRDRGTGELFF
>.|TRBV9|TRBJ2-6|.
TGTGCCAGCAGCGCCGCCCACAGCACCTCTGGGGCCAACGTCCTGACTTTC
CASSAAHSTSGANVLTF
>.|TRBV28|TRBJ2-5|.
TGTGCCAGCAGTGCTCCCGCCGAGACCCAGTACTTC
CASSAPAETQYF
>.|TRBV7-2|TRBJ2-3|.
TGTGCCAGCAGTCCTTTTAGCACAGATACGCAGTATTTT
CASSPFSTDTQYF
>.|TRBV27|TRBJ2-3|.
TGTGCCAGCGGCTATAGGGACCACACAGATACGCAGTATTTT
CASGYRDHTDTQYF
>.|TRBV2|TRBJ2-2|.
TGTGCCAGCAGCCGGGACGGATCGAACACCGGGGAGCTGTTTTTT
CASSRDGSNTGELFF
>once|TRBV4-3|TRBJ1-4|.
TGCGCCAGCAGCCGTGGACAGTGGGGTGAAAAACTGTTTTTT
CASSRGQWGEKLFF
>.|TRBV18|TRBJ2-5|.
TGTGCCAGCTCACCAGTCCAGGGATCGGAGACCCAGTACTTC
CASSPVQGSETQYF
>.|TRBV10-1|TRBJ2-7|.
TGCGCCAGCAGCTCCGGGGGCTACGAGCAGTACTTC
CASSSGGYEQYF
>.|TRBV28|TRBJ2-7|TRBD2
TGTGCCAGCAGTTCAGGGATTAGCGGGAGCCGATTACCGAGGGGCTCGCAGTACTTC
CASSSGISGSRLPRGSQYF
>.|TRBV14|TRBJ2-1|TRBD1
TGTGCCAGCAGCCTAACACGTGCACCTAGGACAGGGAGGTATGAGCAGTTCTTC
CASSLTRAPRTGRYEQFF
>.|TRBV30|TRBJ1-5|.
TGTGCCTGGAGTGTATCAGGGGACATTCAGCCCCAGCATTTT
CAWSVSGDIQPQHF
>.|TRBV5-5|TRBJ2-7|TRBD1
TGTGCCAGCAGCTTATTCGGGACAGCTCCTTCCTACGAGCAGTACTTC
CASSLFGTAPSYEQYF
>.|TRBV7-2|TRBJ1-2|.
TGTGCCAGCAGTGCCGACAGGAGTCAGGGCTACACCTTC
CASSADRSQGYTF
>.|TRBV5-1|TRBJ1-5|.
TGCGCCAGCAGCGAGACAGGTGATCAGCCCCAGCATTTT
CASSETGDQPQHF
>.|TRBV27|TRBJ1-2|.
TGTGCCAGCAGTTTATCGGCCGCATATCCCTCTTTTGGAGGCTACACCTTC
CASSLSAAYPSFGGYTF
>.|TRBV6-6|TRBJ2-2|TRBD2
TGTGCCAGCAGTCCAACTCTACTAGCGGTCACCGGGGAGCTGTTTTTT
CASSPTLLAVTGELFF
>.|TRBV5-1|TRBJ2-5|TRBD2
TGCGCCAGCACCTGGACTAGCGGGAGAGGAGAGACCCAGTACTTC
CASTWTSGRGETQYF
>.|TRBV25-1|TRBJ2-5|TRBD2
TGTGCCAGCAAAGTTAGCGGGAGTGGAGAGACCCAGTACTTC
CASKVSGSGETQYF
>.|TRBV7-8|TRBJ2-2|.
TGTGCCAGCAGCCCGAGAGGCCATGGCGGGGAGCTGTTTTTT
CASSPRGHGGELFF
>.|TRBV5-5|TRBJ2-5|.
TGTGCCAGCAGCCAACTTCGACAGAGCCAAGACAATCAAGAGACCCAGTACTTC
CASSQLRQSQDNQETQYF
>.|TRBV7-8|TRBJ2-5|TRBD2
TGTGCCAGCAGCACGTCTACTAGCGGGAGGCTTTGGGAGACCCAGTACTTC
CASSTSTSGRLWETQYF
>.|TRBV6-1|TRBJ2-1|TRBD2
TGTGCCAGCAGCCCATTCGGGGGGGAGAATGAGCAGTTCTTC
CASSPFGGENEQFF
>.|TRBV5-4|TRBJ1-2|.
TGTGCCAGCAGCTTGGTCGGCAGGGAGGTCTATGGCTACACCTTC
CASSLVGREVYGYTF
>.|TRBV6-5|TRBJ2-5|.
TGTGCCAGCAGGGGGTGGGCACCACGGGAGACCCAGTACTTC
CASRGWAPRETQYF
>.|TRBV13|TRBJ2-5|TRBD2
TGTGCCAGCAGCCCGAGGACTAGCGGGAAAGAGACCCAGTACTTC
CASSPRTSGKETQYF
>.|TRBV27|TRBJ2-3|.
TGTGCCAGCAGTTTAATTTGGGGCCTGAGCACAGATACGCAGTATTTT
CASSLIWGLSTDTQYF
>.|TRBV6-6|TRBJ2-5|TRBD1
TGTGCCAGCAGTCAACTTACAGGGGGCGGGGAGACCCAGTACTTC
CASSQLTGGGETQYF
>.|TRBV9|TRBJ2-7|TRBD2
TGTGCCAGCAGCGGAACCGGGACTAGCGGGAGCGGATGGGGCGAGCAGTACTTC
CASSGTGTSGSGWGEQYF
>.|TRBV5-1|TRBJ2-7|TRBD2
TGCGCCAGCAGCTTGGGGCCCGGGACTAGCGGGAGGCAGTCCTACGAGCAGTACTTC
CASSLGPGTSGRQSYEQYF
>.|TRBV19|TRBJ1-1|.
TGTGCCAGTAGCCACAGGGTAGGGGACACTGAAGCTTTCTTT
CASSHRVGDTEAFF
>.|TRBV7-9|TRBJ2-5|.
TGTGCCAGCAGCCCACCCCCCCAAGAGACCCAGTACTTC
CASSPPPQETQYF
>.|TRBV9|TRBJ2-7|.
TGTGCCAGCAGCGTAGCTCCGGGGGCGCAGGGCTACGAGCAGTACTTC
CASSVAPGAQGYEQYF
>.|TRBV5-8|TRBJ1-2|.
TGTGCCAGCAGCTTGACAGGGAGCTATGGCTACACCTTC
CASSLTGSYGYTF
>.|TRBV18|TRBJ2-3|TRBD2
TGTGCCAGCTCCCTGAAGACTAGCGGGGCCACAGATACGCAGTATTTT
CASSLKTSGATDTQYF
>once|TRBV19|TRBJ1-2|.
TGTGCCAGTAGTATCTCGGACAGCGTCTATGGCTACACCTTC
CASSISDSVYGYTF
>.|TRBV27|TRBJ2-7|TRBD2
TGTGCCAGCAGTTTACACCTTAGCGGGAGCATTCTGGACGAGCAGTACTTC
CASSLHLSGSILDEQYF
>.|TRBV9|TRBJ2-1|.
TGTGCCAAAACCCCTGCTGGTGAGCAGTTCTTC
CAKTPAGEQFF
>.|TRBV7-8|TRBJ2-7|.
TGTGCCAGCACCCCCGGGGGGCGACCCTACGAGCAGTACTTC
CASTPGGRPYEQYF
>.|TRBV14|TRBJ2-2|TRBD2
TGTGCCAGCAGCCCTACTAGCGTGAACACCGGGGAGCTGTTTTTT
CASSPTSVNTGELFF
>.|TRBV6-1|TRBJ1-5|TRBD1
TGTGCCAGCAGTGAAGGGACAGGCGATCAGCCCCAGCATTTT
CASSEGTGDQPQHF
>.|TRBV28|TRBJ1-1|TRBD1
TGTGCCAGCAGTTTCCAACAGGGGGCATACACTGAAGCTTTCTTT
CASSFQQGAYTEAFF
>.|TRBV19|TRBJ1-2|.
TGTGCCAGTAGTATCTCGGCAGCCTATGGCTACACCTTC
CASSISAAYGYTF
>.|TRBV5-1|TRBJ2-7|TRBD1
TGCGCCAGCACCCCAGGGGACAGGGGATACGAGCAGTACTTC
CASTPGDRGYEQYF